This T cell receptor beta chain was retrieved from a study of shared clonotypes between healthy human individuals. CD45RO-negative, CCR7-positively selected cells formed the naive CD8 fraction, excluding terminally differentiated effector memory CD45RA+ cells. Every donor, a Caucasian adult, lived in Nashville, Tennessee. The CDR3 has 16 amino acids. The V end was cut by 3 bases, the J end by 0 bases, with 13 bases between. Germline CDR1 is SGHAT and CDR2 is FQNNGV. The table came from immunoSEQ multiplex PCR; TCRdb's copy has only in-frame clones and leaves some out. Of millions of clones listed, about 94% are singletons.

The sequence was obtained from a man aged 18 to 29 in good health. V gene TRBV11-2 combines with J gene TRBJ2-3; the D is unclear. Sequencing was done on a sample of naive CD8+ T cells sorted from blood. CDR3: CASSFRTESSTDTQYF. The CDR3, as DNA: TGTGCCAGCAGCTTCCGGACGGAGTCTAGCACAGATACGCAGTATTTT.